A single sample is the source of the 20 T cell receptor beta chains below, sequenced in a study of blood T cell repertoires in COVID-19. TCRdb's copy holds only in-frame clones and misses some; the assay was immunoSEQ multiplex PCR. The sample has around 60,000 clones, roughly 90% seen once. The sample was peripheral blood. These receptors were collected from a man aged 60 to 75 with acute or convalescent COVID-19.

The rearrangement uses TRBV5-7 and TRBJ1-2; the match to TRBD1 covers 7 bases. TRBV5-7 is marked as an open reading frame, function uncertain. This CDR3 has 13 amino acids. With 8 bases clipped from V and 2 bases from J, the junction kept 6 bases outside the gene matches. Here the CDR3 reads CASRQGLNYGYTF. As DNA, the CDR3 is TGTGCCAGTCGACAGGGTTTAAACTATGGCTACACCTTC.

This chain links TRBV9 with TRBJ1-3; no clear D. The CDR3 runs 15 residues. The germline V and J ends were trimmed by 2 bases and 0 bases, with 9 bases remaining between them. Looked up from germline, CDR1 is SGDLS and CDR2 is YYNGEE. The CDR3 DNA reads TGTGCCAGCAGCGTGTCGGGAGTCTCTGGAAACACCATATATTTT. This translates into CASSVSGVSGNTIYF. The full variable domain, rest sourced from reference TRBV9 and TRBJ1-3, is DSGVTQTPKHLITATGQRVTLRCSPRSGDLSVYWYQQSLDQGLQFLIQYYNGEERAKGNILERFSAQQFPDLHSELNLSSLELGDSALYFCASSVSGVSGNTIYFGEGSWLTVV.

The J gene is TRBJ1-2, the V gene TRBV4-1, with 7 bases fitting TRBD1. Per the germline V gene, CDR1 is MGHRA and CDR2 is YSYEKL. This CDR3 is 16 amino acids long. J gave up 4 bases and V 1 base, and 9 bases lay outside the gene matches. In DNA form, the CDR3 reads TGCGCCAGCAGCCAAGGGGACAGCCTTACGTCCTATGGCTACACCTTC. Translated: CASSQGDSLTSYGYTF.

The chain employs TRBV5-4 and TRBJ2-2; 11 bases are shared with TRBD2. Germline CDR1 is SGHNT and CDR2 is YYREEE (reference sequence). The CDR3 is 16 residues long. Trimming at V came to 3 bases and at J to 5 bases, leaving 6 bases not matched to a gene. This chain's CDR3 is CASSSKLAGETGELFF. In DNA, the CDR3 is TGTGCCAGCAGCTCTAAACTAGCGGGGGAAACCGGGGAGCTGTTTTTT.

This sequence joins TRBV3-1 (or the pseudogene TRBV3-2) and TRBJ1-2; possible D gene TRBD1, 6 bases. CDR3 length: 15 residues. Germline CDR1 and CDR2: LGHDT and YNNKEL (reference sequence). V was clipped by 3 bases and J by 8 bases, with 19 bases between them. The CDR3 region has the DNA TGTGCCAGCAGCCATAGCCCCGGACAGTCTCGCGGCTACACCTTC. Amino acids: CASSHSPGQSRGYTF.

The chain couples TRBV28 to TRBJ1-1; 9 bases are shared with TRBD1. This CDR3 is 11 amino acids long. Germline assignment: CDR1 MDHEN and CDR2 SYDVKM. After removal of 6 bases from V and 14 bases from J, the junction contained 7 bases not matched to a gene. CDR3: CASSTGTGYFF. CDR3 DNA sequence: TGTGCCAGCAGCACGGGGACAGGGTACTTCTTT.

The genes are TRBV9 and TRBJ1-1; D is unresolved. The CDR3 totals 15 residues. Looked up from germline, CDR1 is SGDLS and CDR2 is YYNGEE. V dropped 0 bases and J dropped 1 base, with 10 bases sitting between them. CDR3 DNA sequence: TGTGCCAGCAGCGTAGTTGGCAGGCGGAACACTGAAGCTTTCTTT. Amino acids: CASSVVGRRNTEAFF.

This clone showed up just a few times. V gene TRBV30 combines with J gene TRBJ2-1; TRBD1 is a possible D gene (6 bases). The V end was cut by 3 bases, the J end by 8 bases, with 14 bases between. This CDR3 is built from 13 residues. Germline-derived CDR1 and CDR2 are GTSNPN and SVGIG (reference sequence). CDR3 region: CAWSDDRLDEQFF. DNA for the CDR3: TGTGCCTGGAGCGATGACAGGCTCGATGAGCAGTTCTTC.

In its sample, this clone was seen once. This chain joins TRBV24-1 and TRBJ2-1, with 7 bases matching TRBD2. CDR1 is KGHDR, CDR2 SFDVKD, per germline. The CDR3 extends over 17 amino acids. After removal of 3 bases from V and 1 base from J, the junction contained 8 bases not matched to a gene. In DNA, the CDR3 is TGTGCCACCAGTGATGGAGGGCGGGGACTATCCTACAATGAGCAGTTCTTC. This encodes CATSDGGRGLSYNEQFF.

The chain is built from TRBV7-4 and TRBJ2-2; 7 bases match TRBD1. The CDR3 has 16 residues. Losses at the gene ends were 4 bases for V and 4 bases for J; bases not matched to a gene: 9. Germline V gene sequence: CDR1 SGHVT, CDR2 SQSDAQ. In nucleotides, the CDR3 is TGTGCCAGCAGCTCCAGACAGGGTTCCTGCACCGGGGAGCTGTTTTTT. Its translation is CASSSRQGSCTGELFF.

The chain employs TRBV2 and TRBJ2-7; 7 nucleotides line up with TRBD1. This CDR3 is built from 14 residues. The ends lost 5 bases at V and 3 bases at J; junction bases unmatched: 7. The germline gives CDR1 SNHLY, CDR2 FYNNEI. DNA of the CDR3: TGTGCCAGCAGTCGACAGGGTGGCCGCTACGAGCAGTACTTC. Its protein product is CASSRQGGRYEQYF.

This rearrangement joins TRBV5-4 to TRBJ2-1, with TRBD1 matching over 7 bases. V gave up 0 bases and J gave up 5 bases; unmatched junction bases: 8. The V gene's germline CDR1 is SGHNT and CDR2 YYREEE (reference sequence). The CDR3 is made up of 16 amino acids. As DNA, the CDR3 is TGTGCCAGCAGCTTGGAGTACGGACAGGCCCACAATGAGCAGTTCTTC. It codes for CASSLEYGQAHNEQFF.

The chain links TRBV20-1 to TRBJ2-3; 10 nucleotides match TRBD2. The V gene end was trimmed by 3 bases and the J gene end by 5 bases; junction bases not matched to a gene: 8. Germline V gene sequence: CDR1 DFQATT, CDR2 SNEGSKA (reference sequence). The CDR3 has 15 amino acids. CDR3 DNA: TGCAGTGCTAGTGGCAGCGGGGGGGCCGGAGATACGCAGTATTTT. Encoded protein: CSASGSGGAGDTQYF.

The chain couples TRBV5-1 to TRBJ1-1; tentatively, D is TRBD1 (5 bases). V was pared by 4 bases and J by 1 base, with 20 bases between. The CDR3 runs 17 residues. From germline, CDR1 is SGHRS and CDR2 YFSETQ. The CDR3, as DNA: TGCGCCAGCAGCCGTTCCCCCCTGGCGACAGCGAACACTGAAGCTTTCTTT. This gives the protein CASSRSPLATANTEAFF.

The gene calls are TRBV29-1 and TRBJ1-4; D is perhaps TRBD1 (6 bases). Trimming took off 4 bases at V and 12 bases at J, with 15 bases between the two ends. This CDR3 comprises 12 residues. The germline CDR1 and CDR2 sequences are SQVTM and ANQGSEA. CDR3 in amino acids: CSVGAARGELFF. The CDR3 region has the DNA TGCAGCGTTGGAGCCGCCAGGGGTGAACTGTTTTTT.

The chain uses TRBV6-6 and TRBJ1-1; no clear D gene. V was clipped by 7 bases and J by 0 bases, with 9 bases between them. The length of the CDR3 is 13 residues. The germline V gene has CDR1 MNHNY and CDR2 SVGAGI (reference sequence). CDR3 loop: CASNTELNTEAFF. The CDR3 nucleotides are TGTGCCAGCAATACTGAACTGAACACTGAAGCTTTCTTT.

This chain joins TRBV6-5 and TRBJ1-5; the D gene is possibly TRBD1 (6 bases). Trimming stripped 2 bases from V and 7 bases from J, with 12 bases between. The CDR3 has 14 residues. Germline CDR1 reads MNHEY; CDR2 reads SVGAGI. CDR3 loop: CASSYRGGWQPQHF. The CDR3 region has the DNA TGTGCCAGCAGTTACCGGGGGGGCTGGCAGCCCCAGCATTTT.

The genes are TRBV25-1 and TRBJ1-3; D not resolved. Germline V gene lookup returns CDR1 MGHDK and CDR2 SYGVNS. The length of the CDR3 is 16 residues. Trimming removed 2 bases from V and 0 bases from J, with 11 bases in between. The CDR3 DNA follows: TGTGCCAGCAGTGAAGAGGGCTGGTTCTCTGGAAACACCATATATTTT. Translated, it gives CASSEEGWFSGNTIYF.

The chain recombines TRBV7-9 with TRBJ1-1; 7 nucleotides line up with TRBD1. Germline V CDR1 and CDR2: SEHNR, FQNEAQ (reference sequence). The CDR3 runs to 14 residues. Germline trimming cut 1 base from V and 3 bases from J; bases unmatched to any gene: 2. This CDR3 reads CASSLGQGDTEAFF. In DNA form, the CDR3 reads TGTGCCAGCAGCTTAGGGCAGGGGGACACTGAAGCTTTCTTT.

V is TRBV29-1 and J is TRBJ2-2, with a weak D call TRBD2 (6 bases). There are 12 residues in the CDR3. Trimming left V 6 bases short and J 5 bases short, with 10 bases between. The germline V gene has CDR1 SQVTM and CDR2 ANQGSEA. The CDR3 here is CSVRAGTGELFF. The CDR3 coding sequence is TGCAGCGTACGGGCGGGGACCGGGGAGCTGTTTTTT.